Below are 32 T cell receptor beta chains sequenced from a single sample in a study of cytomegalovirus exposure and HLA in healthy donors. Produced via immunoSEQ multiplex PCR; TCRdb's table is partial and in-frame only. Among over 100,000 clones listed, about 90% were seen once. The sample was PBMCs. Receptors originate from a man in his thirties or forties in good health and CMV-seronegative.

The chain is built from TRBV5-1 and TRBJ2-5; possibly TRBD1 for D (6 bases). Between the trimmed V and J ends, which lost 5 bases and 2 bases, there was a span of 13 bases. The CDR3 extends over 14 amino acids. Germline values: CDR1 SGHRS, CDR2 YFSETQ. This CDR3 is CASSGPGVQETQYF. The CDR3 coding sequence is TGCGCCAGCAGTGGTCCAGGGGTGCAAGAGACCCAGTACTTC.

V and J are TRBV5-1 and TRBJ2-3; 9 nucleotides match TRBD2. Germline V gives CDR1 SGHRS, CDR2 YFSETQ. This CDR3 contains 14 residues. Unmatched junction bases numbered 2, after V lost 0 bases and J lost 6 bases. CDR3 loop: CASSLATSGDTQYF. CDR3 coding DNA: TGCGCCAGCAGCTTGGCTACTAGCGGGGATACGCAGTATTTT.

CDR3 sequence reads: CASSSAGGNEQFF. The CDR3 coding sequence is TGTGCCAGCAGCTCAGCGGGGGGGAATGAGCAGTTCTTC. This chain connects TRBV7-9 to TRBJ2-1; TRBD2 agrees at 10 bases. Germline CDR1 is SEHNR and CDR2 is FQNEAQ (reference sequence). V lost 4 bases to trimming and J lost 7 bases; unmatched junction nucleotides: 1. The CDR3 is 13 amino acids.

This rearrangement joins TRBV11-1 to TRBJ2-2; D is possibly TRBD1 (6 bases). The V gene lost 5 bases and the J gene lost 0 bases, with 10 bases spanning the gap. The CDR3 has 15 residues. Germline V CDR1 and CDR2: SGHAT, FQDESV (reference sequence). CDR3: CASSQGNSNTGELFF. In nucleotides, the CDR3 is TGTGCCAGCAGCCAGGGGAACTCGAACACCGGGGAGCTGTTTTTT.

V gene TRBV9 combines with J gene TRBJ1-1; 8 nucleotides match TRBD1. Germline V gives CDR1 SGDLS, CDR2 YYNGEE. This CDR3 has 17 residues. J was trimmed by 0 bases and V by 3 bases; bases with no gene match: 10. The CDR3 coding sequence is TGTGCCAGCAGCGCCAACCTCAGGGGGCAAATGAACACTGAAGCTTTCTTT. It translates to CASSANLRGQMNTEAFF.

J is TRBJ2-3 and V is TRBV5-1, with D maybe TRBD2 (6 bases). Germline lookup yields CDR1 SGHRS and CDR2 YFSETQ. The CDR3 covers 15 residues. Between the trimmed V and J ends, which lost 4 bases and 2 bases, there was a span of 14 bases. The CDR3 protein is CASSPGRPFTDTQYF. In DNA form, the CDR3 reads TGCGCCAGCAGCCCAGGGAGGCCCTTCACAGATACGCAGTATTTT.

The chain is built from TRBV19 and TRBJ1-4; TRBD1 might be the D (5 bases). The CDR3 runs to 15 residues. Trimming took off 2 bases at V and 8 bases at J, with 15 bases between the two ends. CDR1 LNHDA and CDR2 SQIVND come from the germline V gene (reference sequence). The CDR3 bases are TGTGCCAGTAGTATAATCTCTGCGGGGGGAGAAAAACTGTTTTTT. This sequence encodes CASSIISAGGEKLFF. Combining the CDR3 with reference TRBV19 and TRBJ1-4 gives the whole variable domain DGGITQSPKYLFRKEGQNVTLSCEQNLNHDAMYWYRQDPGQGLRLIYYSQIVNDFQKGDIAEGYSVSREKKESFPLTVTSAQKNPTAFYLCASSIISAGGEKLFFGSGTQLSVL.

This chain links TRBV5-1 with TRBJ2-2; weak D call: TRBD1 (5 bases). The germline V gene encodes CDR1 SGHRS and CDR2 YFSETQ. This CDR3 contains 16 residues. With 4 bases removed from V and 0 bases from J, the gap between germline ends came to 13 bases. This chain's CDR3 is CASSPDSPTNTGELFF. As DNA, the CDR3 is TGCGCCAGCAGCCCTGACAGTCCCACGAACACCGGGGAGCTGTTTTTT.

The chain has TRBV6-6 and TRBJ2-2; no reliable D call. Trimming shortened V by 10 bases and J by 1 base, and 13 bases separated the two germline ends. CDR3 length: 14 residues. Germline V lookup: CDR1 MNHNY, CDR2 SVGAGI (reference sequence). As DNA, the CDR3 is TGTGCCACCGAGGCACCGGTGAACACCGGGGAGCTGTTTTTT. It translates to CATEAPVNTGELFF.

The chain employs TRBV18 and TRBJ1-6; weak D call: TRBD1 (5 bases). Germline-derived CDR1 and CDR2 are KGHSH and LQKENI. Trimming took off 2 bases at V and 7 bases at J, with 12 bases between the two ends. The CDR3 length is 15 residues. The CDR3 bases are TGTGCCAGCTCACCAGCAGCAGGGAGGAATTCACCCCTCCACTTT. It codes for CASSPAAGRNSPLHF.

V usage is TRBV2 and J usage is TRBJ1-1; D unclear. This CDR3 comprises 14 residues. Germline V gene data show CDR1 as SNHLY and CDR2 as FYNNEI. V was pared by 6 bases and J by 1 base, with 12 bases between. CDR3 DNA sequence: TGTGCCAGCAGGGAAAAGGCGGAGAACACTGAAGCTTTCTTT. It codes for CASREKAENTEAFF.

This chain uses TRBV12-5 with TRBJ2-3; D might be TRBD1 (5 bases). Trimming left V 6 bases short and J 3 bases short, with 10 bases between. Germline CDR1 and CDR2: LGHNT and FRNRAP. The CDR3 loop spans 13 amino acids. The CDR3 spells CASGIRQTDTQYF. Here the CDR3 DNA reads TGTGCTAGTGGCATCCGACAGACAGATACGCAGTATTTT.

CDR3 sequence reads: CASRPLGGRRNEQFF. The CDR3 DNA reads TGTGCCAGCAGACCCCTGGGGGGGCGTAGGAATGAGCAGTTCTTC. V gene TRBV6-5 combines with J gene TRBJ2-1, with D possibly TRBD2 on 7 matching bases. Germline lookup yields CDR1 MNHEY and CDR2 SVGAGI. The CDR3 spans 15 residues. The V and J ends lost 6 bases and 7 bases respectively, with 19 bases between them.

This clone was seen more than once but under ten times. The chain couples TRBV6-1 to TRBJ1-2, with 7 bases that match TRBD1. The J segment lost 5 bases and the V segment lost 3 bases, leaving 6 bases of the junction unmatched. CDR1 MNHNS and CDR2 SASEGT come from the germline V gene. The length of the CDR3 is 14 residues. The CDR3 spells CASSEGDSFYGYTF. CDR3 in DNA: TGTGCCAGCAGTGAGGGGGACAGCTTTTATGGCTACACCTTC.

This chain uses TRBV7-9 with TRBJ2-3; 7 bases are a match to TRBD1. The ends lost 5 bases at V and 6 bases at J; junction bases unmatched: 5. The germline gives CDR1 SEHNR, CDR2 FQNEAQ (reference sequence). The CDR3 has 13 amino acids. The CDR3 region is CASSPGTADTQYF. The CDR3 DNA is TGTGCCAGCAGCCCGGGGACAGCCGATACGCAGTATTTT.

The V call is TRBV18, the J call TRBJ2-7, with 7 bases identical to TRBD1. The germline V gene encodes CDR1 KGHSH and CDR2 LQKENI. Trimming removed 3 bases from V and 0 bases from J; junction bases left unmatched: 5. The CDR3 is 15 amino acids. The CDR3 protein is CASSPTGSSSYEQYF. In DNA form, the CDR3 reads TGTGCCAGCTCACCGACAGGGTCAAGCTCCTACGAGCAGTACTTC.

The sample holds one count of this clone. This sequence joins TRBV6-1 and TRBJ1-5; the match to TRBD1 covers 10 bases. CDR3 length equals 16 residues. Germline CDR1 MNHNS, CDR2 SASEGT. The ends lost 1 base at V and 7 bases at J; junction bases unmatched: 7. CDR3 DNA: TGTGCCAGCAGTGAAGGTAGACAGGGGGCGCGGCAGCCCCAGCATTTT. Encoded protein: CASSEGRQGARQPQHF.

The table lists this clone with a few counts. The rearrangement joins TRBV25-1 to TRBJ2-7; D possibly corresponds to TRBD2 (6 bases). V lost 3 bases to trimming and J lost 5 bases, with 11 bases between them. The CDR3 is made up of 13 amino acids. The germline gives CDR1 MGHDK, CDR2 SYGVNS. CDR3 bases: TGTGCCAGCAGTGATCACGGAGGGAACGAGCAGTACTTC. Translating it yields CASSDHGGNEQYF.

This clone has a single count. This chain uses TRBV10-2 with TRBJ2-7; the D gene is possibly TRBD1 (5 bases). V was cut by 8 bases and J by 3 bases, with 14 bases left in between. The CDR3 covers 13 residues. The germline CDR1 and CDR2 sequences are WSHSY and SAAADI. In DNA form, the CDR3 reads TGCGCCAGCCTAGGTCGCAGGGACTACGAGCAGTACTTC. Residues: CASLGRRDYEQYF.

The genes are TRBV11-2 and TRBJ2-1; 9 bases are a match to TRBD1. J was trimmed by 9 bases and V by 5 bases; bases with no gene match: 11. The germline V gene encodes CDR1 SGHAT and CDR2 FQNNGV. The CDR3 contains 15 residues. This CDR3 is CASSPAGTGRAEQFF. CDR3 bases: TGTGCCAGCAGCCCTGCCGGGACAGGGAGAGCTGAGCAGTTCTTC. Supplemented by reference TRBV11-2 and TRBJ2-1, the full variable domain reads EAGVAQSPRYKIIEKRQSVAFWCNPISGHATLYWYQQILGQGPKLLIQFQNNGVVDDSQLPKDRFSAERLKGVDSTLKIQPAKLEDSAVYLCASSPAGTGRAEQFFGPGTRLTVL.

V usage is TRBV4-3 and J usage is TRBJ2-3, with unresolved D. Germline-derived CDR1 and CDR2 are LGHNA and YSLEER. V lost 0 bases to trimming and J lost 0 bases, with 10 bases between them. This CDR3 is built from 16 residues. The CDR3 spells CASSQDRGSSTDTQYF. In nucleotides, the CDR3 is TGCGCCAGCAGCCAAGATCGAGGCAGTAGCACAGATACGCAGTATTTT.

The chain employs TRBV11-2 and TRBJ2-7, with D possibly matching TRBD1 (5 bases). The CDR3 is 12 amino acids. The germline CDR1 and CDR2 sequences are SGHAT and FQNNGV. V was pared by 3 bases and J by 7 bases, with 10 bases between. The CDR3 sequence is CASSFGAREQYF. DNA of the CDR3: TGTGCCAGCAGCTTTGGGGCTCGAGAGCAGTACTTC.

The chain has TRBV10-2 and TRBJ2-2; D uncertain. There are 11 residues in the CDR3. Germline V CDR1 and CDR2: WSHSY, SAAADI. V lost 6 bases and J 6 bases, leaving 5 bases between the germline ends. The CDR3 region has the DNA TGCGCCAGCAGCCGGTCCGGGGAGCTGTTTTTT. Its translation is CASSRSGELFF.

The chain combines TRBV27 with TRBJ1-2; D is ambiguous. CDR3 length: 14 residues. Between the trimmed V and J ends, which lost 6 bases and 4 bases, there was a span of 15 bases. CDR1 and CDR2 (germline): MNHEY, SMNVEV (reference sequence). This CDR3 reads CASRDRVPFYGYTF. In DNA form, the CDR3 reads TGTGCCAGCAGAGACCGGGTCCCCTTCTATGGCTACACCTTC.

This rearrangement joins TRBV27 to TRBJ2-2; tentatively, D is TRBD1 (6 bases). The CDR3 length is 18 residues. V lost 6 bases to trimming and J lost 4 bases, with 24 bases between them. CDR1 is MNHEY, CDR2 SMNVEV, per germline (reference sequence). This CDR3 is CASSPPGSDSQFTGELFF. The CDR3 DNA is TGTGCCAGCAGCCCCCCGGGTTCGGACAGCCAATTCACCGGGGAGCTGTTTTTT.

The CDR3 spells CASSIGAGKNTEAFF. The DNA of the CDR3 is TGTGCCAGTAGTATAGGGGCAGGTAAGAACACTGAAGCTTTCTTT. The chain carries TRBV19 and TRBJ1-1; D unresolved. The CDR3 runs 15 residues. Germline CDR1 LNHDA, CDR2 SQIVND (reference sequence). V lost 1 base, J lost 1 base, and 10 bases lay in between.

This clone has just a few counts. V is TRBV19 and J is TRBJ1-6, with 7 bases identical to TRBD1. The germline gives CDR1 LNHDA, CDR2 SQIVND (reference sequence). V dropped 6 bases and J dropped 4; count of bases not matched to a gene: 3. The CDR3 has 14 amino acids. CDR3 coding DNA: TGTGCCAGTAGCCCGGGACAGTATAATTCACCCCTCCACTTT. Translated: CASSPGQYNSPLHF.

CDR3: CASSLTGGDETQYF. The CDR3 DNA follows: TGCGCCAGCAGCTTAACAGGGGGAGACGAGACCCAGTACTTC. The chain employs TRBV5-1 and TRBJ2-5; 8 bases align to TRBD1. After removal of 2 bases from V and 5 bases from J, the junction contained 5 bases not matched to a gene. CDR1 is SGHRS, CDR2 YFSETQ, per germline. This CDR3 has 14 residues.

This clone was seen more than once but under ten times. The chain is built from TRBV27 and TRBJ1-5; D perhaps matches TRBD1 (6 bases). The germline V and J ends were trimmed by 5 bases and 0 bases, with 14 bases remaining between them. Germline V gene data show CDR1 as MNHEY and CDR2 as SMNVEV (reference sequence). There are 16 residues in the CDR3. CDR3 sequence: CASSPRRGASNQPQHF. CDR3 sequence (DNA): TGTGCCAGCAGTCCCCGCCGGGGGGCTAGCAATCAGCCCCAGCATTTT.

The chain has TRBV5-6 and TRBJ1-2; D gene unclear. Germline lookup yields CDR1 SGHDT and CDR2 YYEEEE. Deletions cut 2 bases from V and 4 bases from J, with 12 bases between. CDR3 length: 14 residues. CDR3 residues: CASSLGRRLYGYTF. The CDR3 DNA is TGTGCCAGCAGCTTAGGCAGGAGGCTCTATGGCTACACCTTC. Looking up the rest from reference TRBV5-6 and TRBJ1-2 gives the full variable domain: DAGVTQSPTHLIKTRGQQVTLRCSPKSGHDTVSWYQQALGQGPQFIFQYYEEEERQRGNFPDRFSGHQFPNYSSELNVNALLLGDSALYLCASSLGRRLYGYTFGSGTRLTVV.

Here the CDR3 reads CASSPGGGRTVYGYTF. The DNA of the CDR3 is TGTGCCAGCAGCCCCGGGGGGGGGCGAACGGTCTATGGCTACACCTTC. The J gene is TRBJ1-2, the V gene TRBV28; D perhaps matches TRBD1 (6 bases). CDR1 is MDHEN and CDR2 is SYDVKM in the germline V gene. Between the trimmed V and J ends, which lost 6 bases and 4 bases, there was a span of 21 bases. CDR3 size: 16 residues.

This chain connects TRBV5-1 to TRBJ2-2; 9 positions match TRBD1. Trimming cost V 2 bases and J 7 bases; bases outside gene matches: 6. The CDR3 is 15 amino acids. Germline V lookup: CDR1 SGHRS, CDR2 YFSETQ. The CDR3 loop reads CASSFTGGAIGELFF. The CDR3 coding sequence is TGCGCCAGCAGCTTCACAGGGGGCGCAATCGGGGAGCTGTTTTTT.